This TCR beta chain was captured in a study of blood T cell repertoires in COVID-19. Study-level background: The analysed material was cDNA or gDNA that came from T cells, B-cell-depleted T cells, or PBMCs.

CDR3 size: 15 residues. V lost 2 bases and J lost 0, with 11 bases in between. Germline values: CDR1 SGHAT, CDR2 FQNNGV. A single count supports this clone. Some clones are missing from TCRdb's copy, which holds only in-frame ones; the method was immunoSEQ multiplex PCR. The repertoire includes about 74,000 clones, less than 85% of them detected once, and about 15% sits in the top ten. This receptor was taken from a man in his sixties or seventies with active or convalescent COVID-19. The gene calls are TRBV11-2 and TRBJ2-7, with D perhaps TRBD2 (6 bases). The specimen sequenced was peripheral blood. The DNA for the CDR3 is TGTGCCAGCAGCTTAAGGGGAGGCGGCTCCTACGAGCAGTACTTC. Encoded protein: CASSLRGGGSYEQYF.